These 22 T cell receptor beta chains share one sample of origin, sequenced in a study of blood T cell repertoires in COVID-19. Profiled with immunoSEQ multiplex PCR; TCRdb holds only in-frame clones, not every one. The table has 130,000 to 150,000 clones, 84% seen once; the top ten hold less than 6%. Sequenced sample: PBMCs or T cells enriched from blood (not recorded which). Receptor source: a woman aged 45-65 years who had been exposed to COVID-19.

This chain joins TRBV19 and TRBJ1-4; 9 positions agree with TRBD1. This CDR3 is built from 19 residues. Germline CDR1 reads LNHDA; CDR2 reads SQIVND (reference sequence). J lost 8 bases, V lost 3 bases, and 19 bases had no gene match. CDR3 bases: TGTGCCAGTAGTATCTCCGGCCGGGACAGGGTGCCACTGGGGGAAAAACTGTTTTTT. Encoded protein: CASSISGRDRVPLGEKLFF.

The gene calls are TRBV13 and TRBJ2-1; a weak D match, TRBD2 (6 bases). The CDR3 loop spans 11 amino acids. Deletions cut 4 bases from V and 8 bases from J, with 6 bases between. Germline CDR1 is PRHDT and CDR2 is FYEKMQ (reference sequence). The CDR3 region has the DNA TGTGCCAGCAGCTGGGGGGATGAGCAGTTCTTC. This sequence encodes CASSWGDEQFF.

CDR3 sequence (DNA): TGCAGCGCCGGCGGGCCAGGGGGCGGAGAGACCCAGTACTTC. This sequence encodes CSAGGPGGGETQYF. V gene TRBV29-1 combines with J gene TRBJ2-5; TRBD1 aligns across 8 bases. The CDR3 is made up of 14 amino acids. V dropped 7 bases and J dropped 4; count of bases not matched to a gene: 11. Per the germline V gene, CDR1 is SQVTM and CDR2 is ANQGSEA.

The CDR3 region has the DNA TGCGCCAGCAGTGTTACCCAGTCAGGGGGCGGGTATGGCTACACCTTC. Encoded protein: CASSVTQSGGGYGYTF. The V gene is TRBV10-1, the J gene TRBJ1-2; 8 bases are a match to TRBD1. This CDR3 spans 16 amino acids. Germline V gene data show CDR1 as WNHNN and CDR2 as SYGVQD (reference sequence). V lost 4 bases to trimming and J lost 5 bases; unmatched junction nucleotides: 12.

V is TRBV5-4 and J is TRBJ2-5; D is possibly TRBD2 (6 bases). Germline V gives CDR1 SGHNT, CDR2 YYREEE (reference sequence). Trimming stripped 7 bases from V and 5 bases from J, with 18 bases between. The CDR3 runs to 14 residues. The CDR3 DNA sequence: TGTGCCAGCCCTGGATTAACGGGGGTGGAGACCCAGTACTTC. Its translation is CASPGLTGVETQYF.

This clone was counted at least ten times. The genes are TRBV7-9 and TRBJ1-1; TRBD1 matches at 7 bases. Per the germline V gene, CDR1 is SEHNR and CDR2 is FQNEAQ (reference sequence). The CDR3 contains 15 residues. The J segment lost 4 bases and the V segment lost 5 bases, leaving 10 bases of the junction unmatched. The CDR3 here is CASSGQRTGRTEAFF. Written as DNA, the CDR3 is TGTGCCAGCAGCGGACAAAGGACAGGTCGCACTGAAGCTTTCTTT.

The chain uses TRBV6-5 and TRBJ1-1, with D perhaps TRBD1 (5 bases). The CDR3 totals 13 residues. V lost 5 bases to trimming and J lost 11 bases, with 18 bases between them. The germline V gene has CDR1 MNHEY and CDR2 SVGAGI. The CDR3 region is CASSRGTDLGAFF. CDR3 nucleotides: TGTGCCAGCAGTCGCGGGACCGATTTGGGGGCTTTCTTT.

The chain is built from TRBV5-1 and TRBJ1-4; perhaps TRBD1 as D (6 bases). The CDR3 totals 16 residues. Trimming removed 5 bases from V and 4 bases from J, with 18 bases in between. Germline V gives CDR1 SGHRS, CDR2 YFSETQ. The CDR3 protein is CASRRDPSGVNEKLFF. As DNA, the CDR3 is TGCGCCAGCAGGAGAGACCCCTCAGGGGTTAATGAAAAACTGTTTTTT.

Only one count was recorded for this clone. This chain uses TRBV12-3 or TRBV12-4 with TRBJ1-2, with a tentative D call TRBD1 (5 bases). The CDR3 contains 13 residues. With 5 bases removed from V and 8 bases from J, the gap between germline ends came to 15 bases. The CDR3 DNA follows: TGTGCCAGCAGTCTTGGGGCCAAAGGAGGCTACACCTTC. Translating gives CASSLGAKGGYTF.

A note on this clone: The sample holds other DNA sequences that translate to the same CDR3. CDR3 loop: CASSYSGGAGGYTF. In DNA, the CDR3 is TGTGCCAGCAGTTACTCCGGGGGGGCGGGGGGCTACACCTTC. The chain recombines TRBV6-5 with TRBJ1-2, with D perhaps TRBD1 (6 bases). From germline, CDR1 is MNHEY and CDR2 SVGAGI. V was cut by 0 bases and J by 8 bases, with 13 bases left in between. The CDR3 consists of 14 residues.

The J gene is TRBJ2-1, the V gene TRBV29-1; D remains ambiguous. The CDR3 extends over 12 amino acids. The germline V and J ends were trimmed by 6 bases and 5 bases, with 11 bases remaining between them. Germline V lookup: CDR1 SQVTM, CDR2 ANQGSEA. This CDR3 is CSVSSSHNEQFF. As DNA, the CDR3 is TGCAGCGTCTCCTCGAGCCACAATGAGCAGTTCTTC.

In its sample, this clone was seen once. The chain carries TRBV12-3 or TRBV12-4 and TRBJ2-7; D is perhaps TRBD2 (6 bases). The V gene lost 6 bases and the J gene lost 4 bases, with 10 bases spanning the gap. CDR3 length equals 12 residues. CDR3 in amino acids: CASSPGGYEQYF. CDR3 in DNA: TGTGCCAGCAGCCCTGGAGGGTACGAGCAGTACTTC.

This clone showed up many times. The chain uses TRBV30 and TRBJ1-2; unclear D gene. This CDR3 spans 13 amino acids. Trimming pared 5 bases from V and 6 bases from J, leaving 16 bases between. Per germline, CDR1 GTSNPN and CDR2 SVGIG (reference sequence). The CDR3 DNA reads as TGTGCCTGGGCGGTGGTGTTATGGGATGGCTACACCTTC. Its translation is CAWAVVLWDGYTF. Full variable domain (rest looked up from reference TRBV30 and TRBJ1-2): SQTIHQWPATLVQPVGSPLSLECTVEGTSNPNLYWYRQAAGRGLQLLFYSVGIGQISSEVPQNLSASRPQDRQFILSSKKLLLSDSGFYLCAWAVVLWDGYTFGSGTRLTVV.

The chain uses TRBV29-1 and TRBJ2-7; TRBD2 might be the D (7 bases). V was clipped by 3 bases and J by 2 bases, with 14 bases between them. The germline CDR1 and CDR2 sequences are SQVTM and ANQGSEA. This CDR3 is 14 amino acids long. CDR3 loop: CSVETGGLTYEQYF. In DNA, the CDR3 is TGCAGCGTTGAGACCGGGGGGCTAACCTACGAGCAGTACTTC.

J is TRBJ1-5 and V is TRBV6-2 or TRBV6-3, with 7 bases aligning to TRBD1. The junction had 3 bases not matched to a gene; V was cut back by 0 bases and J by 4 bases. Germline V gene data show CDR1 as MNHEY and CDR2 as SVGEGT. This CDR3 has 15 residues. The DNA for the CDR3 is TGTGCCAGCAGTTACTCGCTGACAGGGAATCAGCCCCAGCATTTT. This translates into CASSYSLTGNQPQHF.

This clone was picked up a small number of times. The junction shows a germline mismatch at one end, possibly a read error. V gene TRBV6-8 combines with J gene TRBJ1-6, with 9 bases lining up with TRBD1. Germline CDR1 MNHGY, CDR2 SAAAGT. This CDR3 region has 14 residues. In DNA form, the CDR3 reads TGCCCCATGGAAGGGGACAGGGTATATTCACCCCTCCACTTT. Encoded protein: CPMEGDRVYSPLHF.

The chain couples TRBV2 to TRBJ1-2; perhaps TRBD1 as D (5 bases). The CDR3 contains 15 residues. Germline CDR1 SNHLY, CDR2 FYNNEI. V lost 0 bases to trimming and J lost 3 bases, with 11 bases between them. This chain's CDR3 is CASSEATGGDYGYTF. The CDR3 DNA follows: TGTGCCAGCAGTGAAGCGACTGGGGGGGACTATGGCTACACCTTC.

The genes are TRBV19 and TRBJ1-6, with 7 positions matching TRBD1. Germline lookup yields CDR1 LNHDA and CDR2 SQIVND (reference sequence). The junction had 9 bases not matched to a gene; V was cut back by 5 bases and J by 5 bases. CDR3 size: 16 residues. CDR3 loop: CASSPSTGKNNSPLHF. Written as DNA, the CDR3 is TGTGCCAGTAGTCCCTCGACAGGGAAGAATAATTCACCCCTCCACTTT.

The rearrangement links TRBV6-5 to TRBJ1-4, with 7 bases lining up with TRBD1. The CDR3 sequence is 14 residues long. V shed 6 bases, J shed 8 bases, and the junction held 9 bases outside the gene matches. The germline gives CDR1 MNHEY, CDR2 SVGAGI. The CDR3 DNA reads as TGTGCCAGCAGACTAGACAGGGTGGGCGAAAAACTGTTTTTT. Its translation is CASRLDRVGEKLFF.

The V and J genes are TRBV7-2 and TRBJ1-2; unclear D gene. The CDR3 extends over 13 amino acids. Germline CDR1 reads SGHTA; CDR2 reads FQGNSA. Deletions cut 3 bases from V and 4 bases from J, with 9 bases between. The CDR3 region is CASSLARGYGYTF. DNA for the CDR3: TGTGCCAGCAGCTTGGCACGAGGCTATGGCTACACCTTC.

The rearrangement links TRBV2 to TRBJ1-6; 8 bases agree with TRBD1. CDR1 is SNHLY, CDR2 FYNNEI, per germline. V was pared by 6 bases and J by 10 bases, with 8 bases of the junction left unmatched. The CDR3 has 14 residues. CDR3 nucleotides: TGTGCCAGCAGGGAGACAGGGGTAAGCTCACCCCTCCACTTT. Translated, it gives CASRETGVSSPLHF.

CDR3 in amino acids: CASSILTSGTDEQFF. Written as DNA, the CDR3 is TGTGCCAGTAGTATTTTGACTAGCGGGACCGATGAGCAGTTCTTC. V is TRBV19 and J is TRBJ2-1, with 11 bases matching TRBD2. The CDR3 extends over 15 amino acids. J was trimmed by 8 bases and V by 3 bases; bases with no gene match: 6. CDR1 LNHDA and CDR2 SQIVND come from the germline V gene (reference sequence).